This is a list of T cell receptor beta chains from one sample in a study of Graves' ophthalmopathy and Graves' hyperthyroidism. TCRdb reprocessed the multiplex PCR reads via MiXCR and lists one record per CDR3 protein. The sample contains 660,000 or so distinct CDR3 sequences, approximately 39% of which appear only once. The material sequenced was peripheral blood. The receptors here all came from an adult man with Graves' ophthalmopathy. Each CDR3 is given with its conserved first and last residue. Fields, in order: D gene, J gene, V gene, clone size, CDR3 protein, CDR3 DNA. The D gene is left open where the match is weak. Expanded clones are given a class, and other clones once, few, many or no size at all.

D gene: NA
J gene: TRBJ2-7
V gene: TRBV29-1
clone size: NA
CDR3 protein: CSASWGSASYEQYF
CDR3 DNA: TGCAGCGCTTCCTGGGGATCGGCCTCCTACGAGCAGTACTTC

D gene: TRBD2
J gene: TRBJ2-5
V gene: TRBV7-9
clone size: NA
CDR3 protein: CASRGGPGTNPQETQYF
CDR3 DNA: TGTGCCAGCAGGGGGGGACCAGGGACTAACCCTCAAGAGACCCAGTACTTC

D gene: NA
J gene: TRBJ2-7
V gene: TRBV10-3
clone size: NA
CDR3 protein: CAISESSRGAGYEQYF
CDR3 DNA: TGTGCCATCAGTGAGTCGAGTAGGGGGGCAGGCTACGAGCAGTACTTC

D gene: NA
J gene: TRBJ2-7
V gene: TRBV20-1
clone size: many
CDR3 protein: CSASIPGPVGEQYF
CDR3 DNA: TGCAGTGCTAGTATACCGGGACCTGTCGGCGAGCAGTACTTC

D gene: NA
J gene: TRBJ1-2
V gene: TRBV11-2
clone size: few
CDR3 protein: CASSLGWASDGYTF
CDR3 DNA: TGTGCCAGCAGCTTAGGGTGGGCTTCGGATGGCTACACCTTC

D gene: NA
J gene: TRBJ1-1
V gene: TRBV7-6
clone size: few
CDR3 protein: CASSLRGSPAGTEAFF
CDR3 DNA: TGTGCCAGCAGCTTACGTGGGTCTCCCGCCGGCACTGAAGCTTTCTTT

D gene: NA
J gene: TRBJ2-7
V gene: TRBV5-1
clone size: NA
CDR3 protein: CASRLASSYEQYF
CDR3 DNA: TGCGCCAGCAGATTGGCTAGCTCCTACGAGCAGTACTTC

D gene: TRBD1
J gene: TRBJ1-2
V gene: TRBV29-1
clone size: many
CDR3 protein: CSASPPGQGYGYTF
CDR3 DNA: TGCAGCGCCTCCCCCCCGGGACAGGGTTATGGCTACACCTTC

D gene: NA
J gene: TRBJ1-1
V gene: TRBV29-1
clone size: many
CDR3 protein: CSVGALDREAFF
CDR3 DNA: TGCAGCGTTGGGGCTTTGGACAGAGAAGCTTTCTTT

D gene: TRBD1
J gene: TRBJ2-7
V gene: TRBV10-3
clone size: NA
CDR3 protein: CAIRPGQGAYEQYF
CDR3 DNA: TGTGCCATCAGACCGGGACAGGGAGCCTACGAGCAGTACTTC

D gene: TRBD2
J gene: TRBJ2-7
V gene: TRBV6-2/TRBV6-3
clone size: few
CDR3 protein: CASRLAGGEYEQYF
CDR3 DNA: TGTGCCAGCAGATTAGCGGGAGGAGAATACGAGCAGTACTTC

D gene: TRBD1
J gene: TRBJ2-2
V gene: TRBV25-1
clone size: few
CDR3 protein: CASSPYSGTGGASGTGELFF
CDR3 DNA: TGTGCCAGCAGTCCCTACTCCGGGACAGGGGGCGCTTCCGGCACCGGGGAGCTGTTTTTT

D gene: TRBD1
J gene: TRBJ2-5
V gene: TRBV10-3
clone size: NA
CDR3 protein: CAISATGGTETQYF
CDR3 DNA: TGTGCCATCAGCGCGACAGGGGGCACCGAGACCCAGTACTTC

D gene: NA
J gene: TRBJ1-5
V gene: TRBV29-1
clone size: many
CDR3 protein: CSVYDPCRVGQPQHF
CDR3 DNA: TGCAGCGTCTATGACCCGTGCAGGGTAGGGCAGCCCCAGCATTTT

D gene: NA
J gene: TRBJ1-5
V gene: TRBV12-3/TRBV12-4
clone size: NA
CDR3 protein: CASRGAGQPQHF
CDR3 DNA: TGTGCCAGCAGGGGGGCGGGACAGCCCCAGCATTTT

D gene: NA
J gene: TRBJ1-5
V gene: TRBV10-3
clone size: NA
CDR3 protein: CAISWTSGGREHSNQPQHF
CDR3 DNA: TGTGCCATCAGTTGGACTAGCGGAGGCAGGGAGCATAGCAATCAGCCCCAGCATTTT

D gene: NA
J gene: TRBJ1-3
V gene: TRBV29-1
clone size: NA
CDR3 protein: CSVDLGDRNTIYF
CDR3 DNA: TGCAGCGTTGATCTAGGCGACAGGAACACCATATATTTT

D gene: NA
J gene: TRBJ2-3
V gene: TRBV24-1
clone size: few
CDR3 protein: CATSDSNLADTQYF
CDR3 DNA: TGTGCCACCAGTGATTCTAACCTTGCAGATACGCAGTATTTT

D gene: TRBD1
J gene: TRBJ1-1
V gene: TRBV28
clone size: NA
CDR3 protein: CASSSTGMGGYTEAFF
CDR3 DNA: TGTGCCAGCAGTTCGACAGGGATGGGAGGGTACACTGAAGCTTTCTTT

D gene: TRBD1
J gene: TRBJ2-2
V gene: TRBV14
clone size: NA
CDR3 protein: CASSQDLPGQGLGGTGELFF
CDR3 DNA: TGTGCCAGCAGCCAAGATCTTCCGGGACAGGGCCTGGGGGGCACCGGGGAGCTGTTTTTT

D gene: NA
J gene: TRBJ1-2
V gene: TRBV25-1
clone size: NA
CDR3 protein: CATQDQADPRGYTF
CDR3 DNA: TGTGCCACCCAAGATCAGGCGGACCCGCGGGGCTACACCTTC

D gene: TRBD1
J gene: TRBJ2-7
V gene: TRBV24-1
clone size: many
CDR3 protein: CATSERDRAYEQYF
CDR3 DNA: TGTGCCACCAGTGAACGGGACAGGGCCTACGAGCAGTACTTC

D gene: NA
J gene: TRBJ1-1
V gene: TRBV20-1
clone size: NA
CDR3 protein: CSAPRGGHTEAFF
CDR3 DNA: TGCAGTGCGCCCCGGGGGGGACACACTGAAGCTTTCTTT

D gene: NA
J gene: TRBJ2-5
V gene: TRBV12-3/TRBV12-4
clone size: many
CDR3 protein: CASSLGLETQYF
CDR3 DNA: TGTGCCAGCAGCTTAGGCTTAGAGACCCAGTACTTC

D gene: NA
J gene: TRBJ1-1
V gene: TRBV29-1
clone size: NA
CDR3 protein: CSVEEGNLMNTEAFF
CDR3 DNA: TGCAGCGTTGAAGAGGGCAATTTGATGAACACTGAAGCTTTCTTT

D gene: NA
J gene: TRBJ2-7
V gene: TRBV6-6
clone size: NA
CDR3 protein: CASSPPDRYEQYF
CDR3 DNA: TGTGCCAGCTCACCGCCGGACAGATACGAGCAGTACTTC

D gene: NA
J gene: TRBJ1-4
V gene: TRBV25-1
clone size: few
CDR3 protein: CASSPGDLNEKLFF
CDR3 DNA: TGTGCCAGCTCACCAGGGGACCTTAATGAAAAACTGTTTTTT

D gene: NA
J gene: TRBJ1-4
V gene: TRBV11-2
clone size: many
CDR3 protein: CASSSLTGQIRLFF
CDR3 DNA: TGTGCCAGCAGCTCGCTCACCGGACAGATTAGACTGTTTTTT

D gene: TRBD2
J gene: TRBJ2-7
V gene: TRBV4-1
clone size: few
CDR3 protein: CASSPRRGGSVYEQYF
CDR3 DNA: TGTGCCAGCAGCCCCCGCCGAGGCGGGAGTGTCTACGAGCAGTACTTC

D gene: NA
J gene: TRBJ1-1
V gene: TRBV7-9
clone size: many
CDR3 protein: CASSLGKGKNTEAFF
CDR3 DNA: TGTGCCAGCAGCCTCGGGAAGGGGAAGAACACTGAAGCTTTCTTT

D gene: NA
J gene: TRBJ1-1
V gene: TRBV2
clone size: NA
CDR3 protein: CASSPGHSANTEAFF
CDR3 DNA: TGTGCCAGCAGTCCGGGACATTCAGCGAACACTGAAGCTTTCTTT

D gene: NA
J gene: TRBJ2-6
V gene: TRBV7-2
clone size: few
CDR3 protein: CASSPRGRGTGANVLTF
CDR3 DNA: TGTGCCAGCAGCCCAAGAGGGAGGGGGACTGGGGCCAACGTCCTGACTTTC

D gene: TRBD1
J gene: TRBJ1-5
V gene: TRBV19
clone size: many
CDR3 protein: CASSGTGENQPQHF
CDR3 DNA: TGTGCCAGTAGTGGGACAGGGGAAAATCAGCCCCAGCATTTT

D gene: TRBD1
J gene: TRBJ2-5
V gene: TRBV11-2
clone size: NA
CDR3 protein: CASSHRFGQGTGTQYF
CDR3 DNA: TGTGCCAGCAGTCACCGTTTCGGACAGGGCACAGGGACCCAGTACTTC

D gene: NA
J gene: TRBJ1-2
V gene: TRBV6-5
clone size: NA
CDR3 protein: CASGRGVGYTF
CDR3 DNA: TGTGCCAGTGGACGGGGCGTTGGCTACACCTTC

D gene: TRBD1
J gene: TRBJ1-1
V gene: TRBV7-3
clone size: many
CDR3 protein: CASSLGGGGFTEAFF
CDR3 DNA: TGTGCCAGCAGCTTAGGTGGAGGGGGCTTCACTGAAGCTTTCTTT

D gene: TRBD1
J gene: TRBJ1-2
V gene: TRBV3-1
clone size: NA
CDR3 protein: CASSQRQGMWNYGYTF
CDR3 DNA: TGTGCCAGCAGCCAGAGACAGGGAATGTGGAACTATGGCTACACCTTC

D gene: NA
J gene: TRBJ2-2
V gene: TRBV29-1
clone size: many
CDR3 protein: CSVASDTGELFF
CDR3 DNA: TGCAGCGTTGCTTCCGACACCGGGGAGCTGTTTTTT

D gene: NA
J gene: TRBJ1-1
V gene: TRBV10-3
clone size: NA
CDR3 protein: CAIRGPGRPNTEAFF
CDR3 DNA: TGTGCCATCAGGGGGCCCGGACGACCGAACACTGAAGCTTTCTTT

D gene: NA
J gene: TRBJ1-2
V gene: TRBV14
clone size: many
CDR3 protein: CASSQHASYGYTF
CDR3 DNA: TGTGCCAGCAGCCAACACGCCTCCTATGGCTACACCTTC

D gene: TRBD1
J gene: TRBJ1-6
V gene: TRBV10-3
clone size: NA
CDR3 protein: CAIRRQDEDRASPLHF
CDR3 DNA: TGTGCCATCAGAAGACAGGACGAGGACAGGGCCTCACCCCTCCACTTT

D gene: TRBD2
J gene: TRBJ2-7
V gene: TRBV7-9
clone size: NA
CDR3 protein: CASSQAAGESYEQYF
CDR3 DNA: TGTGCCAGCAGCCAAGCAGCGGGAGAGTCCTACGAGCAGTACTTC

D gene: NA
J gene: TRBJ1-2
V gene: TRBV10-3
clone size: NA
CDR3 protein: CAISTNYGYTF
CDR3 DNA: TGTGCCATCTCGACTAACTATGGCTACACCTTC

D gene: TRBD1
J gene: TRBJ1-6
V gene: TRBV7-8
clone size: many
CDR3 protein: CASSLGQSYNSPLHF
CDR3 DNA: TGTGCCAGCAGCTTGGGACAGAGTTATAATTCACCCCTCCACTTT

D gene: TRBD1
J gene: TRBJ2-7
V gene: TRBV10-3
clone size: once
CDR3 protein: CATDRGTNTGEQYF
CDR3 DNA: TGTGCCACAGACAGGGGGACGAACACCGGGGAGCAGTACTTC

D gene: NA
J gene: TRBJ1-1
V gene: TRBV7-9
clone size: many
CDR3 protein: CASSIESGTEAFF
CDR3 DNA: TGTGCCAGCAGTATCGAGTCGGGAACTGAAGCTTTCTTT

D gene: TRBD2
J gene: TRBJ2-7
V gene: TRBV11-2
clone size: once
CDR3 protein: CARLAGKYEQYF
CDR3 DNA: TGTGCGCGACTAGCGGGCAAGTACGAGCAGTACTTC

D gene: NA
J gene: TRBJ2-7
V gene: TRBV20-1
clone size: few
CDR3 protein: CSAREDLSYEQYF
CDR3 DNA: TGCAGTGCTAGAGAAGACCTATCCTACGAGCAGTACTTC